The rows below give T cell receptor beta chains drawn from one sample of a study of blood T cells in healthy people across ages. TCRdb passed the 5' RACE reads through MiXCR, listing each CDR3 protein once. The data contain roughly 1,300,000 distinct CDR3 sequences, almost 60% of them seen just once; the ten biggest clones take up 6.7%. Sequenced: blood. All receptors derive from a man aged 18 to 30 in good health. The CDR3 runs from the conserved cysteine through the conserved F or W. The order of the fields is D gene, clone size, J gene, V gene, CDR3 protein, CDR3 DNA. D genes are given only for firm matches. The size field is filled for only some rows; it gives once, few, many or a size class.

D: TRBD2; size: .; J: TRBJ2-1; V: TRBV5-1; CDR3: CASSLGAGALHEQFF; DNA: TGCGCCAGCAGCTTGGGGGCGGGAGCTCTCCATGAGCAGTTCTTC
D: .; size: few; J: TRBJ1-1; V: TRBV7-9; CDR3: CASSPERWMNTEAFF; DNA: TGTGCCAGCAGCCCGGAGAGGTGGATGAACACTGAAGCTTTCTTT
D: .; size: .; J: TRBJ2-2; V: TRBV29-1; CDR3: CSAYTGEGTTGELFF; DNA: TGCAGCGCCTATACAGGGGAAGGGACTACCGGGGAGCTGTTTTTT
D: TRBD2; size: .; J: TRBJ2-7; V: TRBV15; CDR3: CATRGWSERGSYEQYF; DNA: TGTGCCACCAGGGGGTGGTCTGAGCGGGGGTCCTACGAGCAGTACTTC
D: TRBD2; size: .; J: TRBJ2-5; V: TRBV11-2; CDR3: CASSLVAGGPETQYF; DNA: TGTGCCAGCAGCTTAGTAGCGGGGGGGCCTGAGACCCAGTACTTC
D: TRBD1; size: .; J: TRBJ2-1; V: TRBV7-9; CDR3: CVSSLSGTGPSEQFF; DNA: TGTGTCAGCAGCTTATCTGGGACAGGGCCGAGTGAGCAGTTCTTC
D: TRBD1; size: .; J: TRBJ1-1; V: TRBV5-1; CDR3: CASSFGTGLTEAFF; DNA: TGCGCCAGCAGCTTTGGGACAGGCCTCACTGAAGCTTTCTTT
D: .; size: once; J: TRBJ2-7; V: TRBV6-1; CDR3: CASSETWGEQYF; DNA: TGTGCCAGCAGTGAGACCTGGGGTGAGCAGTACTTC
D: .; size: few; J: TRBJ2-7; V: TRBV27; CDR3: CASSPSGDLYEQYF; DNA: TGTGCCAGCAGTCCATCCGGTGACCTCTACGAGCAGTACTTC
D: TRBD1; size: .; J: TRBJ1-1; V: TRBV29-1; CDR3: CSVTYPGTANTEAFF; DNA: TGCAGCGTCACATACCCCGGGACAGCGAACACTGAAGCTTTCTTT
D: TRBD1; size: .; J: TRBJ2-1; V: TRBV24-1; CDR3: CATSAGGMGEQFF; DNA: TGTGCCACCAGTGCAGGGGGCATGGGTGAGCAGTTCTTC
D: TRBD2; size: few; J: TRBJ2-3; V: TRBV7-9; CDR3: CASSPSTSRLPDTQYF; DNA: TGTGCCAGCAGCCCATCGACTAGCAGGCTCCCTGATACGCAGTATTTT
D: .; size: .; J: TRBJ2-7; V: TRBV3-1; CDR3: CASSQSQRAIGEQYF; DNA: TGTGCCAGCAGCCAAAGCCAAAGGGCAATTGGCGAGCAGTACTTC
D: .; size: .; J: TRBJ2-3; V: TRBV9; CDR3: CASSVGARGSDTQYF; DNA: TGTGCCAGCAGCGTAGGGGCCCGGGGGTCAGATACGCAGTATTTT
D: .; size: .; J: TRBJ2-6; V: TRBV25-1; CDR3: CASSLDRTFSGANVLTF; DNA: TGTGCCAGCAGTCTCGACAGAACCTTCTCTGGGGCCAACGTCCTGACTTTC
D: TRBD2; size: .; J: TRBJ2-3; V: TRBV5-1; CDR3: CASCLSQRESDTQYF; DNA: TGCGCCAGCTGCCTTAGCCAGCGGGAGTCAGATACGCAGTATTTT
D: TRBD1; size: .; J: TRBJ2-7; V: TRBV4-1; CDR3: CASSQGGQAGEQYF; DNA: TGCGCCAGCAGCCAAGGGGGACAGGCCGGCGAGCAGTACTTC
D: TRBD2; size: .; J: TRBJ2-1; V: TRBV2; CDR3: CASSGSGRAYNEQFF; DNA: TGTGCCAGCAGTGGAAGCGGGAGGGCCTACAATGAGCAGTTCTTC
D: .; size: .; J: TRBJ1-2; V: TRBV20-1; CDR3: CSAGPGLIYGYTF; DNA: TGCAGTGCTGGGCCGGGACTGATCTATGGCTACACCTTC
D: TRBD2; size: .; J: TRBJ2-3; V: TRBV7-2; CDR3: CASSLWTSGNTDTQYF; DNA: TGTGCCAGCAGCTTATGGACTAGCGGAAACACAGATACGCAGTATTTT
D: .; size: few; J: TRBJ2-2; V: TRBV27; CDR3: CASSFLTGELFF; DNA: TGTGCCAGCAGTTTTTTGACCGGGGAGCTGTTTTTT
D: .; size: .; J: TRBJ2-4; V: TRBV20-1; CDR3: CSARKAPGDIQYF; DNA: TGCAGTGCCCGGAAAGCGCCAGGAGACATTCAGTACTTC